This TCR beta chain originates from a study of shared clonotypes between healthy human individuals. Overall study: Each donor contributed plates that comprised three CD4 naive, three CD4 memory, two CD8 naive and one CD8 memory. Study outcomes and limitations: Around 5% of naive CD4 clonotypes were shared across several donors. Compared with clonotypes that all four donors shared, non-shared clonotypes had lower generation probabilities.

With respect to this clone: Its specificity is unknown.

Cells designated naive CD8 were CD45RO-negative and were positively selected for CCR7, with terminally differentiated effector memory CD45RA+ cells excluded. Donors included only healthy HIV-negative adults lacking recent acute infections or vaccinations. The repertoire was sequenced with immunoSEQ multiplex PCR; TCRdb's copy has only in-frame clones and lacks some. Of hundreds of thousands of clones in the sample, around 96% were seen once. The germline gives CDR1 SGHNT, CDR2 YYREEE (reference sequence). This CDR3 is 13 amino acids long. J gave up 4 bases and V 7 bases, and 5 bases lay outside the gene matches.

The sequenced material came from naive CD8+ T cells sorted from blood. The source is a young woman in good health. The chain uses TRBV5-4 and TRBJ2-1; 7 bases align to TRBD2. The CDR3 DNA follows: TGTGCCAGCGCTAGCGGTGATTACAATGAGCAGTTCTTC. Protein: CASASGDYNEQFF.